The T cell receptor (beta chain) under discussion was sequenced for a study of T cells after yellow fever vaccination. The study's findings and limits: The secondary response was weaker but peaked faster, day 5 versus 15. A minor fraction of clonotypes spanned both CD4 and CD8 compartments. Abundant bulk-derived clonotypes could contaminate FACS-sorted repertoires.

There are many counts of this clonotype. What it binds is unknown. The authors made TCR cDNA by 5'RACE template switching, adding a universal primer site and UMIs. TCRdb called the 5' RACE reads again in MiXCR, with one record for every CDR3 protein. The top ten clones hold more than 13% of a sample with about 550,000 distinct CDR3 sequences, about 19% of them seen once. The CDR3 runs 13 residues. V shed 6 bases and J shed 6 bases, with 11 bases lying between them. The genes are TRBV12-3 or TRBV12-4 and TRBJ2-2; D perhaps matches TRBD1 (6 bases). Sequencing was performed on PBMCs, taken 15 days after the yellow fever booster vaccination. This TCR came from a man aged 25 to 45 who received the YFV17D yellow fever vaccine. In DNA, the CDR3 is TGTGCCAGCAGAGGGGGATCGTCCGGGGAGCTGTTTTTT. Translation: CASRGGSSGELFF.